The next 13 T cell receptor beta chains were all read from a single sample in a study of patients and donors after allogeneic stem cell transplantation. From the RT-PCR reads, TCRdb called clonotypes with MiXCR, one entry per CDR3 protein. This table holds a few hundred thousand distinct CDR3 sequences, around two fifths found once. Input material: blood, either unsorted or a sorted T cell fraction (not recorded which). These receptors all come from a human donor who was either an allogeneic HSCT recipient or a stem cell or donor lymphocyte infusion donor (not recorded which). It is not recorded whose cells these are; they may come from a transplant donor.

The gene calls are TRBV3-1 and TRBJ2-4, with D unclear. The germline CDR1 and CDR2 sequences are LGHDT and YNNKEL (reference sequence). Trimming cost V 1 base and J 12 bases, with 16 bases left between them. CDR3 length: 14 residues. The CDR3 region is CASSQVRSAVSQYF. DNA of the CDR3: TGTGCCAGCAGCCAAGTGCGCTCGGCAGTAAGTCAGTACTTC.

J is TRBJ2-3 and V is TRBV7-6; D not resolved. Germline-derived CDR1 and CDR2 are SGHVS and FNYEAQ. V shed 5 bases and J shed 0 bases, with 15 bases lying between them. This CDR3 is 16 amino acids long. CDR3 protein: CASSLGPPASTDTQYF. The CDR3 DNA follows: TGTGCCAGCAGCCTAGGACCCCCGGCGAGCACAGATACGCAGTATTTT.

The rearrangement joins TRBV2 to TRBJ2-1; D unclear. The CDR3 is 14 residues long. The germline CDR1 and CDR2 sequences are SNHLY and FYNNEI. Trimming stripped 8 bases from V and 5 bases from J, with 16 bases between. The CDR3 reads CASLPTLRNNEQFF. The CDR3 nucleotides are TGTGCCAGCCTCCCGACGTTGCGGAACAATGAGCAGTTCTTC.

The chain uses TRBV6-5 and TRBJ2-5; D is perhaps TRBD2 (5 bases). Per germline, CDR1 MNHEY and CDR2 SVGAGI. V was pared by 4 bases and J by 5 bases, with 14 bases between. The CDR3 runs to 14 residues. In DNA, the CDR3 is TGTGCCAGCAGTTCCGAGGGTCGTCGGGAGACCCAGTACTTC. Protein: CASSSEGRRETQYF.

CDR3 loop: CASSPWTGSNEKLFF. Here the CDR3 DNA reads TGTGCCAGCAGTCCTTGGACAGGATCTAATGAAAAACTGTTTTTT. This chain connects TRBV6-5 to TRBJ1-4; 7 nucleotides agree with TRBD1. V lost 5 bases to trimming and J lost 3 bases; unmatched junction nucleotides: 6. Per the germline V gene, CDR1 is MNHEY and CDR2 is SVGAGI. There are 15 residues in the CDR3.

V and J are TRBV6-6 and TRBJ2-5; TRBD1 or TRBD2 may be the D gene (6 bases each). The CDR3 runs to 15 residues. Germline assignment: CDR1 MNHNY and CDR2 SVGAGI (reference sequence). With 5 bases removed from V and 1 base from J, the gap between germline ends came to 14 bases. The CDR3 DNA follows: TGTGCCAGCAGTGAGCCCGAGGGGGGCCAAGAGACCCAGTACTTC. Its protein product is CASSEPEGGQETQYF.

This clonotype has just a few counts. The chain has TRBV14 and TRBJ2-2; tentatively, D is TRBD2 (6 bases). The length of the CDR3 is 14 residues. Trimming stripped 4 bases from V and 3 bases from J, with 9 bases between. CDR1 SGHDN and CDR2 FVKESK come from the germline V gene. CDR3 in DNA: TGTGCCAGCAGCCGTAGCGGTTACACCGGGGAGCTGTTTTTT. Protein: CASSRSGYTGELFF.

The chain recombines TRBV7-9 with TRBJ1-2, with 7 bases lining up with TRBD1. J gave up 3 bases and V 5 bases, and 9 bases lay outside the gene matches. Germline-derived CDR1 and CDR2 are SEHNR and FQNEAQ (reference sequence). The CDR3 is made up of 15 amino acids. The CDR3 protein is CASSRRRDRDYGYTF. The CDR3 coding sequence is TGTGCCAGCAGCCGCCGCCGGGACAGAGACTATGGCTACACCTTC. The whole variable domain, remainder taken from reference TRBV7-9 and TRBJ1-2, is DTGVSQNPRHKITKRGQNVTFRCDPISEHNRLYWYRQTLGQGPEFLTYFQNEAQLEKSRLLSDRFSAERPKGSFSTLEIQRTEQGDSAMYLCASSRRRDRDYGYTFGSGTRLTVV.

This clonotype showed up just once. The rearrangement joins TRBV10-3 to TRBJ2-3; no clear D gene. V was pared by 5 bases and J by 6 bases, with 9 bases between. Germline V CDR1 and CDR2: ENHRY, SYGVKD. CDR3 size: 12 residues. The CDR3 here is CAISQPLDTQYF. The CDR3 DNA reads TGTGCCATCAGTCAGCCGTTGGATACGCAGTATTTT.

The rearrangement links TRBV5-5 to TRBJ1-5; possibly TRBD1 for D (5 bases). From germline, CDR1 is SGHKS and CDR2 YYEKEE (reference sequence). The CDR3 extends over 14 amino acids. Trimming cost V 4 bases and J 4 bases, with 12 bases left between them. CDR3 region: CASSPDSSNQPQHF. The CDR3 coding sequence is TGTGCCAGCAGCCCCGACAGCTCTAATCAGCCCCAGCATTTT. Full variable domain (outside the CDR3, taken from reference TRBV5-5 and TRBJ1-5): DAGVTQSPTHLIKTRGQQVTLRCSPISGHKSVSWYQQVLGQGPQFIFQYYEKEERGRGNFPDRFSARQFPNYSSELNVNALLLGDSALYLCASSPDSSNQPQHFGDGTRLSIL.

This chain uses TRBV6-6 with TRBJ2-1; 7 positions agree with TRBD2. Unmatched junction bases numbered 3, after V lost 2 bases and J lost 5 bases. This CDR3 is 14 amino acids long. Germline V gene data show CDR1 as MNHNY and CDR2 as SVGAGI (reference sequence). CDR3 bases: TGTGCCAGCAGTTACAGCGGGATCAACAATGAGCAGTTCTTC. Translating it yields CASSYSGINNEQFF.

This clonotype was recorded once. The gene calls are TRBV3-1 and TRBJ2-6; D is perhaps TRBD2 (5 bases). The CDR3 has 17 residues. Trimming removed 4 bases at V and 5 bases at J, with 18 bases between. CDR1 is LGHDT and CDR2 is YNNKEL in the germline V gene (reference sequence). The CDR3 DNA reads TGTGCCAGCAGCCCCCGGCTAGCCCTACCTCGGGCCAACGTCCTGACTTTC. Translating gives CASSPRLALPRANVLTF.

The V and J genes are TRBV9 and TRBJ1-1; D not certain. Germline CDR1 SGDLS, CDR2 YYNGEE. V was shortened by 5 bases and J by 4 bases, with 12 bases between the two germline ends. This CDR3 spans 13 amino acids. CDR3 region: CASRLVLGTEAFF. CDR3 coding DNA: TGTGCCAGCAGGTTGGTTTTGGGCACTGAAGCTTTCTTT.